This T cell receptor (beta chain) stems from a study of blood T cells in healthy people across ages. The authors ran a second PCR of about 6 to 12 cycles using a sample-barcoded 5' primer and a J-beta primer mix. TCRdb reanalysed the 5' RACE reads using MiXCR and keeps one entry per CDR3 protein. Of over 1,500,000 distinct CDR3 sequences detected, less than 50% appear once; the ten largest clones hold around 2.1%. V trimming: 3 bases; J trimming: 0 bases; junction bases outside the gene matches: 12. Germline values: CDR1 SGHRS, CDR2 YFSETQ. This CDR3 comprises 20 residues. The source material was blood. This sequence joins TRBV5-1 and TRBJ2-1, with 13 bases matching TRBD2. The origin of this receptor is a woman in her forties in good health. CDR3 loop: CASSSRLAGGFRSSYNEQFF. Here the CDR3 DNA reads TGCGCCAGCAGCTCGAGACTAGCGGGGGGTTTCCGGAGCTCCTACAATGAGCAGTTCTTC. The whole variable domain, filled in from reference TRBV5-1 and TRBJ2-1, reads KAGVTQTPRYLIKTRGQQVTLSCSPISGHRSVSWYQQTPGQGLQFLFEYFSETQRNKGNFPGRFSGRQFSNSRSEMNVSTLELGDSALYLCASSSRLAGGFRSSYNEQFFGPGTRLTVL.